The next 28 T cell receptor beta chains were all read from a single sample in a study of T-cell reconstitution after alpha-beta-depleted transplantation in children. During its preparation, the TCRbeta library received unique molecular identifiers. TCRdb reanalysed the PCR reads using MiXCR and keeps one entry per CDR3 protein. The repertoire holds hundreds of thousands of distinct CDR3 sequences, with 6.5% to 10% as singletons. The sequences come from PBMCs, mostly from graft donor cells, collected 180 days after TCRalphabeta/CD19-depleted stem cell transplant. The receptors derive from a male patient aged 10 to 17 who had a stem cell transplant for acute lymphoblastic leukemia, so the T cells may come from the graft donor.

This clonotype has a count of ten or more. The CDR3 loop reads CASSWGGEQFF. The CDR3 nucleotides are TGTGCCAGCAGCTGGGGAGGTGAGCAGTTCTTC. The chain uses TRBV6-5 and TRBJ2-1; weak D call: TRBD2 (6 bases). This CDR3 is 11 amino acids long. Germline lookup yields CDR1 MNHEY and CDR2 SVGAGI. V was clipped by 6 bases and J by 9 bases, with 9 bases between them.

This clonotype was counted at least ten times. This chain uses TRBV9 with TRBJ2-3; TRBD1 matches at 7 bases. CDR3 length: 15 residues. The germline V gene encodes CDR1 SGDLS and CDR2 YYNGEE. V trimming: 3 bases; J trimming: 2 bases; junction bases outside the gene matches: 6. CDR3 protein: CASSDSGTATDTQYF. The CDR3 nucleotides read TGTGCCAGCAGCGATTCCGGGACAGCCACAGATACGCAGTATTTT.

This clonotype was counted ten times or more. The chain has TRBV2 and TRBJ2-7; a weak D match, TRBD1 (5 bases). Trimming took off 8 bases at V and 3 bases at J, with 5 bases between the two ends. Per the germline V gene, CDR1 is SNHLY and CDR2 is FYNNEI. CDR3 length: 10 amino acids. Here the CDR3 DNA reads TGTGCCAGCCAGGGCTACGAGCAGTACTTC. Translating gives CASQGYEQYF.

This clonotype was counted at least ten times. The CDR3 sequence: CASSQGQLYNEKLFF. In DNA form, the CDR3 reads TGTGCCAGCAGTCAAGGACAGCTCTATAATGAAAAACTGTTTTTT. The chain couples TRBV6-1 to TRBJ1-4; TRBD1 might be the D (6 bases). V lost 5 bases to trimming and J lost 4 bases, with 14 bases between them. Per germline, CDR1 MNHNS and CDR2 SASEGT. CDR3 length: 15 residues.

This clonotype was recorded many times. V and J are TRBV25-1 and TRBJ1-1; 9 bases fit TRBD1. The CDR3 is 11 amino acids. Germline-derived CDR1 and CDR2 are MGHDK and SYGVNS. Trimming took 3 bases from V and 10 from J; bases not matched to a gene: 0. CDR3 DNA sequence: TGTGCCAGCAGTGAGACAGGGGGAGCTTTCTTT. This sequence encodes CASSETGGAFF.

The genes are TRBV6-1 and TRBJ2-2, with 10 bases fitting TRBD2. Losses at the gene ends were 6 bases for V and 6 bases for J; bases not matched to a gene: 1. The germline CDR1 and CDR2 sequences are MNHNS and SASEGT. The CDR3 consists of 13 residues. The CDR3 here is CASRGLASGELFF. The CDR3 bases are TGTGCCAGCAGGGGACTAGCGTCCGGGGAGCTGTTTTTT.

This clonotype was counted at least ten times. V usage is TRBV7-2 and J usage is TRBJ2-3; D may be TRBD2 (5 bases). Trimming left V 11 bases short and J 3 bases short, with 15 bases between. The CDR3 contains 13 residues. Germline V gene data show CDR1 as SGHTA and CDR2 as FQGNSA. The CDR3 here is CAVSHTGTDTQYF. CDR3 in DNA: TGTGCCGTCTCCCACACGGGGACAGATACGCAGTATTTT.

The J gene is TRBJ2-2, the V gene TRBV6-1, with D perhaps matching TRBD1 or TRBD2 (5 bases each). V gave up 5 bases and J gave up 6 bases, with 16 bases separating them. The CDR3 consists of 15 residues. Germline CDR1 reads MNHNS; CDR2 reads SASEGT. The chain's CDR3 is CASSRDPFRSGELFF. The CDR3 DNA follows: TGTGCCAGCAGTCGGGACCCCTTTCGGTCCGGGGAGCTGTTTTTT.

This clonotype appeared many times. J is TRBJ2-2 and V is TRBV11-2, with 7 bases aligning to TRBD1. The junction had 15 bases not matched to a gene; V was cut back by 5 bases and J by 0 bases. Per germline, CDR1 SGHAT and CDR2 FQNNGV. The CDR3 sequence is 19 residues long. CDR3 in DNA: TGTGCCAGCAGCCTCCGGGACAGCCCTTTTAACACGAACACCGGGGAGCTGTTTTTT. Translation gives CASSLRDSPFNTNTGELFF.

This clonotype came up once. A clone one base away is much larger, so this may be a read error. The CDR3 carries no conserved terminal phenylalanine or tryptophan, so it likely arises from a read error. CDR3 residues: CSARDRYTDTQYY. As DNA, the CDR3 is TGCAGTGCTAGAGATAGATACACAGATACGCAGTATTAT. This chain connects TRBV20-1 to TRBJ2-3, with no clear D. The CDR3 loop spans 13 amino acids. V dropped 0 bases and J dropped 2 bases, with 6 bases sitting between them. The germline V gene encodes CDR1 DFQATT and CDR2 SNEGSKA (reference sequence).

At least ten counts were recorded for this clonotype. The CDR3, as DNA: TGTGCCAGTCAACTCTCCGGCTCCTACAATGAGCAGTTCTTC. It codes for CASQLSGSYNEQFF. The V gene is TRBV19, the J gene TRBJ2-1; D is uncertain. V shed 8 bases and J shed 0 bases, with 11 bases lying between them. This CDR3 comprises 14 residues. The germline V gene has CDR1 LNHDA and CDR2 SQIVND (reference sequence).

This clonotype was picked up many times. The chain links TRBV29-1 to TRBJ2-1; perhaps TRBD2 as D (6 bases). The CDR3 is 13 amino acids. The V end was cut by 3 bases, the J end by 4 bases, with 10 bases between. Germline CDR1 reads SQVTM; CDR2 reads ANQGSEA. The DNA of the CDR3 is TGCAGCGTTGATATGGGACTTTACAATGAGCAGTTCTTC. Its protein is CSVDMGLYNEQFF.

This clonotype was seen at least ten times. V gene TRBV20-1 combines with J gene TRBJ2-5; TRBD2 matches 7 bases. J gave up 4 bases and V 3 bases, and 8 bases lay outside the gene matches. The germline V gene has CDR1 DFQATT and CDR2 SNEGSKA (reference sequence). This CDR3 comprises 14 residues. CDR3 bases: TGCAGTGCTAGGCGGCGTGGGGGGGGAGAGACCCAGTACTTC. It codes for CSARRRGGGETQYF.

Many counts were recorded for this clonotype. The chain links TRBV9 to TRBJ2-3; D gene uncertain. Between the trimmed V and J ends, which lost 0 bases and 6 bases, there was a span of 8 bases. Looked up from germline, CDR1 is SGDLS and CDR2 is YYNGEE. The CDR3 length is 13 residues. CDR3 DNA sequence: TGTGCCAGCAGCGTAGCTGGTCTGGATACGCAGTATTTT. This translates into CASSVAGLDTQYF. The full variable domain, with the rest looked up from reference TRBV9 and TRBJ2-3, is DSGVTQTPKHLITATGQRVTLRCSPRSGDLSVYWYQQSLDQGLQFLIQYYNGEERAKGNILERFSAQQFPDLHSELNLSSLELGDSALYFCASSVAGLDTQYFGPGTRLTVL.

This clonotype has a count of ten or more. The chain carries TRBV29-1 and TRBJ2-7; D perhaps matches TRBD2 (5 bases). The CDR3 sequence is 12 residues long. V was cut by 0 bases and J by 4 bases, with 7 bases left in between. CDR1 is SQVTM and CDR2 is ANQGSEA in the germline V gene. CDR3 DNA sequence: TGCAGCGTTGAAGACAGGACTTACGAGCAGTACTTC. Encoded protein: CSVEDRTYEQYF.

This clonotype occurred many times. V usage is TRBV7-3 and J usage is TRBJ2-3; D uncertain. The CDR3 extends over 13 amino acids. Germline V gives CDR1 SGHTA, CDR2 FQGTGA. Trimming pared 1 base from V and 5 bases from J, leaving 7 bases between. CDR3 coding DNA: TGTGCCAGCAGCTTAAGGCCCGAAGATACGCAGTATTTT. It translates to CASSLRPEDTQYF. The full variable domain, rest sourced from reference TRBV7-3 and TRBJ2-3, is GAGVSQTPSNKVTEKGKYVELRCDPISGHTALYWYRQSLGQGPEFLIYFQGTGAADDSGLPNDRFFAVRPEGSVSTLKIQRTERGDSAVYLCASSLRPEDTQYFGPGTRLTVL.

This clonotype was picked up many times. V and J are TRBV6-5 and TRBJ1-6; 7 bases align to TRBD1. Trimming at V came to 1 base and at J to 7 bases, leaving 10 bases not matched to a gene. CDR1 and CDR2 from the germline V gene are MNHEY and SVGAGI. The CDR3 contains 17 residues. CDR3 sequence (DNA): TGTGCCAGCAGTTACTATACAGGGGAAATCAGCAATTCACCCCTCCACTTT. This gives the protein CASSYYTGEISNSPLHF.

V usage is TRBV5-1 and J usage is TRBJ2-2, with a weak D call TRBD1 (6 bases). This CDR3 is 15 amino acids long. Deletions cut 4 bases from V and 4 bases from J, with 14 bases between. The germline V gene has CDR1 SGHRS and CDR2 YFSETQ. CDR3 DNA sequence: TGCGCCAGCAGCCCAGGGGTCTCTGGCACCGGGGAGCTGTTTTTT. Amino acid sequence: CASSPGVSGTGELFF.

At least ten counts were recorded for this clonotype. This chain connects TRBV4-2 to TRBJ2-2; no firm D call. The CDR3 extends over 17 amino acids. Trimming pared 1 base from V and 0 bases from J, leaving 12 bases between. Looked up from germline, CDR1 is LGHNA and CDR2 is YNFKEQ. In DNA form, the CDR3 reads TGTGCCAGCAGCCAAGGGGTGTATACTCCGAACACCGGGGAGCTGTTTTTT. Encoded protein: CASSQGVYTPNTGELFF.

This clonotype has more than one count but fewer than ten. The chain couples TRBV6-1 to TRBJ1-5; D may be TRBD1 (5 bases). The CDR3 consists of 13 residues. Trimming removed 7 bases at V and 4 bases at J, with 11 bases between. CDR1 and CDR2 (germline): MNHNS, SASEGT. CDR3 DNA: TGTGCCAGCACCAGGGTTTGGAATCAGCCCCAGCATTTT. It is translated as CASTRVWNQPQHF.

This clonotype occurred many times. The rearrangement uses TRBV4-2 and TRBJ1-1, with D possibly matching TRBD1 (5 bases). V dropped 4 bases and J dropped 0 bases, with 21 bases sitting between them. CDR3 length: 18 residues. Germline CDR1 LGHNA, CDR2 YNFKEQ. The CDR3 DNA reads TGTGCCAGCAGCCCACCCCCCGGACACAAAGGTGTGAACACTGAAGCTTTCTTT. Amino acid sequence: CASSPPPGHKGVNTEAFF.

Many counts were recorded for this clonotype. The chain carries TRBV20-1 and TRBJ2-2; D is unclear. V lost 4 bases and J lost 4, with 13 bases in between. Germline CDR1 and CDR2: DFQATT and SNEGSKA (reference sequence). The CDR3 is made up of 14 amino acids. CDR3 amino acids: CSAKIRKGTGELFF. CDR3 nucleotide sequence: TGCAGTGCTAAGATCAGGAAGGGCACCGGGGAGCTGTTTTTT.

This clonotype was seen at least ten times. This chain joins TRBV5-5 and TRBJ2-7; possibly TRBD1 for D (8 bases). CDR1 and CDR2 from the germline V gene are SGHKS and YYEKEE (reference sequence). Trimming stripped 7 bases from V and 3 bases from J, with 20 bases between. The CDR3 loop spans 15 amino acids. This chain's CDR3 is CASGQAGQVHYEQYF. CDR3 coding DNA: TGTGCCAGCGGCCAAGCGGGACAGGTTCACTACGAGCAGTACTTC.

This clonotype was counted ten times or more. V usage is TRBV12-3 or TRBV12-4 and J usage is TRBJ2-7, with D maybe TRBD2 (5 bases). V was trimmed by 2 bases and J by 6 bases, leaving 14 bases between them. CDR3 length equals 14 residues. CDR3 DNA sequence: TGTGCCAGCAGTTTATCGGGGTCTATGGGCGAGCAGTACTTC. Translation gives CASSLSGSMGEQYF.

This clonotype was seen ten or more times. V usage is TRBV6-5 and J usage is TRBJ1-1, with D unresolved. The length of the CDR3 is 11 residues. Germline CDR1 is MNHEY and CDR2 is SVGAGI. V shed 10 bases and J shed 6 bases, with 12 bases lying between them. The CDR3 nucleotides are TGTGCCACCTCCGGCTCCGCTGAAGCTTTCTTT. The encoded protein is CATSGSAEAFF.

This clonotype was detected many times. The CDR3 bases are TGCGCCAGCAGCTTGGTGGTAGCAGGCACCGGGGAGCTGTTTTTT. As protein: CASSLVVAGTGELFF. The chain links TRBV5-1 to TRBJ2-2; D remains ambiguous. Deletions cut 0 bases from V and 4 bases from J, with 10 bases between. The CDR3 extends over 15 amino acids. CDR1 and CDR2 from the germline V gene are SGHRS and YFSETQ.

The chain combines TRBV7-2 with TRBJ2-3; TRBD2 agrees at 7 bases. The V and J ends lost 3 bases and 3 bases, in that order; junction bases with no gene match: 9. Germline V gene lookup returns CDR1 SGHTA and CDR2 FQGNSA. The CDR3 has 16 amino acids. The CDR3 DNA follows: TGTGCCAGCAGCTTGAGGCCGGGAGGCAATACAGATACGCAGTATTTT. This sequence encodes CASSLRPGGNTDTQYF.

This clonotype was recorded at least ten times. V and J are TRBV9 and TRBJ2-1, with a tentative D call TRBD2 (5 bases). This CDR3 is 15 amino acids long. V was pared by 0 bases and J by 2 bases, with 9 bases between. CDR1 and CDR2 from the germline V gene are SGDLS and YYNGEE. The CDR3 region has the DNA TGTGCCAGCAGCGTAGATGAGGGAACCTACAATGAGCAGTTCTTC. Protein: CASSVDEGTYNEQFF.